The subject of this entry is one TCR beta chain. Its cognate antigen is unknown. This entry belongs to a study of T cells after posttransplantation cyclophosphamide. Whole-study results and caveats: Donor CD8+ memory clones often dominated recipient blood repertoires at later times.

Busulfan-fludarabine conditioning, marrow transplant, and cyclophosphamide on days +3 and +4 were administered. Germline V lookup: CDR1 SGHNT, CDR2 YYREEE (reference sequence). The CDR3 extends over 15 amino acids. V was pared by 4 bases and J by 5 bases, with 10 bases of the junction left unmatched. The table came from immunoSEQ multiplex PCR; TCRdb's copy has only in-frame clones and leaves some out. The table records just under 20,000 clones, 87% of them present only once. The sample in question was PBMCs, obtained after allogeneic stem cell transplant with posttransplant cyclophosphamide. The TCR was taken from a female patient aged 40 to 55 who received an allogeneic stem cell transplant from a related donor, was CMV-positive, and had no GVHD. Part of the T cell pool may stem from the graft donor. The chain uses TRBV5-4 and TRBJ1-2, with TRBD1 matching over 8 bases. CDR3 sequence reads: CASSPHLTGEYGYTF. In DNA, the CDR3 is TGTGCCAGCAGCCCCCACCTGACAGGGGAGTATGGCTACACCTTC.